A selection of T cell receptor beta chains follows, all from one sample in a study of regulatory T cells in long-lasting Graves disease. One entry per CDR3 protein, called by TCRdb with MiXCR from the multiplex PCR reads. This repertoire shows some 450,000 distinct CDR3 sequences, about a quarter found once; its top ten account for approximately 28%. The material was peripheral blood mononuclear cells (PBMCs), obtained when the disease was refractory, from a patient treated with antithyroid drugs. The receptors stem from a female donor with Graves disease. Both conserved end residues are part of each CDR3. Fields, in order: V gene, D gene, clone size, J gene, CDR3 protein, CDR3 DNA. A D gene is named only where the DNA matches it firmly. A clone size is listed for some rows: how often the clone was seen (once, few, many), or a class if it is expanded.

V: TRBV5-1
D: TRBD1
size: many
J: TRBJ2-5
CDR3: CASRLGQLQETQYF
DNA: TGCGCCAGCAGATTGGGACAGCTCCAAGAGACCCAGTACTTC

V: TRBV7-2
D: TRBD2
size: NA
J: TRBJ2-4
CDR3: CATAGEVAKNIQYF
DNA: TGTGCCACCGCGGGAGAGGTGGCCAAAAACATTCAGTACTTC

V: TRBV2
D: NA
size: many
J: TRBJ2-5
CDR3: CASSFQGFPKETQYF
DNA: TGTGCCAGCAGCTTCCAGGGTTTTCCCAAAGAGACCCAGTACTTC

V: TRBV11-2
D: NA
size: many
J: TRBJ1-4
CDR3: CASSNRGVTNEKLFF
DNA: TGTGCCAGCAGCAATAGGGGGGTAACTAATGAAAAACTGTTTTTT

V: TRBV3-1
D: NA
size: few
J: TRBJ2-4
CDR3: CASSQGGTLEYF
DNA: TGTGCCAGCAGCCAAGGAGGAACCTTAGAGTACTTC

V: TRBV28
D: NA
size: many
J: TRBJ1-2
CDR3: CASSPHREHYGYTF
DNA: TGTGCCAGCAGTCCCCACAGGGAACACTATGGCTACACCTTC

V: TRBV2
D: NA
size: many
J: TRBJ2-7
CDR3: CASLSRGNSYEQYF
DNA: TGTGCCAGTTTGAGCAGGGGAAACTCCTACGAGCAGTACTTC

V: TRBV24-1
D: TRBD1
size: many
J: TRBJ2-7
CDR3: CATLDRTGPVDEQYF
DNA: TGTGCCACCTTGGATAGGACAGGACCCGTTGACGAGCAGTACTTC

V: TRBV29-1
D: TRBD1
size: many
J: TRBJ1-2
CDR3: CSVRDRGLDYTF
DNA: TGCAGCGTGAGAGACAGGGGACTCGACTACACCTTC

V: TRBV12-3/TRBV12-4
D: TRBD2
size: few
J: TRBJ2-3
CDR3: CASSLIKLAATDTQYF
DNA: TGTGCCAGCAGTTTAATTAAACTAGCGGCCACAGATACGCAGTATTTT

V: TRBV7-8
D: NA
size: NA
J: TRBJ2-1
CDR3: CASSTIAGIFYNEQFF
DNA: TGTGCCAGCAGCACCATAGCAGGGATTTTTTACAATGAGCAGTTCTTC

V: TRBV19
D: NA
size: few
J: TRBJ1-3
CDR3: CASSLSPGKVGNTIYF
DNA: TGTGCCAGTAGCCTCAGCCCAGGGAAAGTCGGAAACACCATATATTTT

V: TRBV5-1
D: TRBD1
size: few
J: TRBJ2-7
CDR3: CASFMDPGQPYEQYF
DNA: TGCGCCAGCTTCATGGACCCGGGACAGCCCTACGAGCAGTACTTC

V: TRBV19
D: NA
size: once
J: TRBJ2-5
CDR3: CAGSGWIEETQYF
DNA: TGTGCCGGTTCGGGATGGATTGAAGAGACCCAGTACTTC

V: TRBV11-1
D: NA
size: many
J: TRBJ2-7
CDR3: CASSLTREEQYF
DNA: TGTGCCAGCAGCTTAACACGGGAAGAGCAGTACTTC

V: TRBV3-1
D: NA
size: NA
J: TRBJ2-7
CDR3: CASSNRLYEQYF
DNA: TGTGCCAGCAGCAACCGGCTCTACGAGCAGTACTTC

V: TRBV6-1
D: TRBD2
size: NA
J: TRBJ2-7
CDR3: CASRGLAGVNTYEQYF
DNA: TGTGCCAGCAGAGGACTAGCGGGAGTCAACACCTACGAGCAGTACTTC

V: TRBV27
D: NA
size: many
J: TRBJ1-4
CDR3: CASSLLGGSEKLFF
DNA: TGTGCCAGCAGTTTATTGGGGGGCAGTGAAAAACTGTTTTTT

V: TRBV10-3
D: NA
size: few
J: TRBJ1-3
CDR3: CAIKPMRGAEGNTIYF
DNA: TGTGCCATCAAGCCGATGCGGGGGGCGGAGGGAAACACCATATATTTT

V: TRBV20-1
D: NA
size: NA
J: TRBJ1-2
CDR3: CSARVGFVYGYTF
DNA: TGCAGTGCTAGAGTTGGGTTTGTCTATGGCTACACCTTC

V: TRBV20-1
D: NA
size: few
J: TRBJ1-1
CDR3: CSADAALNTEAFF
DNA: TGCAGTGCCGACGCAGCGTTGAACACTGAAGCTTTCTTT

V: TRBV20-1
D: NA
size: once
J: TRBJ1-1
CDR3: CSARDRRNTEAFF
DNA: TGCAGTGCTAGAGATCGTCGCAACACTGAAGCTTTCTTT

V: TRBV9
D: NA
size: few
J: TRBJ2-6
CDR3: CASSVPPSGANVLTF
DNA: TGTGCCAGCAGCGTTCCCCCCTCTGGGGCCAACGTCCTGACTTTC

V: TRBV12-3/TRBV12-4
D: NA
size: NA
J: TRBJ2-2
CDR3: CASSKRAQTGELFF
DNA: TGTGCCAGCAGTAAAAGGGCGCAAACCGGGGAGCTGTTTTTT

V: TRBV7-9
D: TRBD1
size: few
J: TRBJ2-2
CDR3: CASNPGSGTGYTGELFF
DNA: TGTGCCAGCAACCCAGGGTCTGGGACAGGGTATACCGGGGAGCTGTTTTTT